The rows below give T cell receptor beta chains drawn from one sample of a study of shared clonotypes between healthy human individuals. TCRdb's copy holds only in-frame clones and misses some; the assay was immunoSEQ multiplex PCR. The sample shows under 650,000 clones, less than 96% of them seen only once. Sequencing input: naive CD4+ T cells sorted from blood. The receptors derive from a woman in her 30s in good health. Both conserved end residues are part of each CDR3. Each record gives: D gene, V gene, clone size, J gene, CDR3 protein, CDR3 DNA. D genes are given only for firm matches. Clone size appears in some rows only: once, few, many, or a class for an expanded clone.

>TRBD2|TRBV28|NA|TRBJ2-1
CASLPRGSGRTNEQFF
TGTGCCAGTCTTCCTCGGGGTAGCGGGAGGACAAATGAGCAGTTCTTC
>NA|TRBV29-1|NA|TRBJ1-1
CSVVEGTEAFF
TGCAGCGTTGTCGAGGGCACTGAAGCTTTCTTT
>NA|TRBV27|NA|TRBJ1-6
CASSFVRDSPLHF
TGTGCCAGCAGTTTTGTCCGGGATTCACCCCTCCACTTT
>NA|TRBV11-3|NA|TRBJ2-1
CASSSGSYNEQFF
TGTGCCAGCAGCTCCGGCTCCTACAATGAGCAGTTCTTC
>NA|TRBV11-2|NA|TRBJ2-7
CASSLDLATEQYF
TGTGCCAGCAGCTTAGACCTTGCTACGGAGCAGTACTTC
>NA|TRBV7-9|NA|TRBJ1-2
CASSFQNYGYTF
TGTGCCAGCAGCTTCCAGAACTATGGCTACACCTTC
>NA|TRBV28|NA|TRBJ1-1
CASSSTQVSEAFF
TGTGCCAGCAGTTCAACACAAGTCTCTGAAGCTTTCTTT
>TRBD2|TRBV28|NA|TRBJ2-7
CASSFSTSGNPNEQYF
TGTGCCAGCAGTTTCTCGACTAGCGGGAATCCCAACGAGCAGTACTTC
>TRBD2|TRBV6-1|NA|TRBJ2-7
CASSVVSSGGSYEQYF
TGTGCCAGCAGTGTAGTGTCCTCGGGAGGGTCCTACGAGCAGTACTTC
>TRBD1|TRBV5-1|NA|TRBJ2-7
CASSSGTGGIYEQYF
TGCGCCAGCAGCTCCGGGACAGGGGGCATATACGAGCAGTACTTC
>NA|TRBV6-8|NA|TRBJ2-2
CASILAQGFLNDTGELFF
TGTGCCAGCATCCTAGCACAAGGGTTTCTGAATGACACCGGGGAGCTGTTTTTT
>TRBD1|TRBV19|NA|TRBJ1-5
CASRSTRTGTNQPQHF
TGTGCCAGTAGGAGTACCCGGACAGGAACCAATCAGCCCCAGCATTTT
>NA|TRBV25-1|NA|TRBJ2-7
CASSDSPKGHYEQYF
TGTGCCAGCAGTGACAGCCCGAAAGGACACTACGAGCAGTACTTC
>NA|TRBV7-9|NA|TRBJ1-1
CASSSQGNTEAFF
TGTGCCAGCAGCTCCCAAGGGAACACTGAAGCTTTCTTT
>TRBD1|TRBV23-1|NA|TRBJ2-1
CASSPGTDSYNEQFF
TGCGCCAGCAGTCCTGGGACAGACTCCTACAATGAGCAGTTCTTC
>NA|TRBV20-1|NA|TRBJ2-7
CSASYNYEQYF
TGCAGTGCTAGTTACAACTACGAGCAGTACTTC
>TRBD1|TRBV18|NA|TRBJ1-5
CASSPSPTGGGQPQHF
TGTGCCAGCTCACCCAGCCCGACAGGGGGTGGACAGCCCCAGCATTTT
>TRBD2|TRBV9|once|TRBJ2-7
CASSGGALAGATYEQYF
TGTGCCAGCAGCGGGGGAGCTCTAGCGGGAGCTACCTACGAGCAGTACTTC
>NA|TRBV11-2|NA|TRBJ1-3
CASSLVDSGNTIYF
TGTGCCAGCAGCTTAGTCGACTCTGGAAACACCATATATTTT
>NA|TRBV5-1|NA|TRBJ2-2
CASSYRPTGIRSITGELFF
TGCGCCAGCAGTTATAGGCCTACAGGGATAAGGTCCATCACCGGGGAGCTGTTTTTT
>NA|TRBV11-1|NA|TRBJ1-2
CASSSGLIYGYTF
TGTGCCAGCAGTTCTGGACTGATCTATGGCTACACCTTC
>NA|TRBV28|NA|TRBJ1-5
CASSLNRQPLNQPQHF
TGTGCCAGCAGTTTGAACCGACAGCCCCTTAATCAGCCCCAGCATTTT
>NA|TRBV9|few|TRBJ2-7
CASSPGGTASYEQYF
TGTGCCAGCAGCCCAGGGGGGACGGCATCCTACGAGCAGTACTTC
>TRBD2|TRBV6-6|NA|TRBJ2-1
CASSYGTSGRNAFF
TGTGCCAGCAGTTACGGGACTAGCGGGAGAAATGCTTTCTTC
>NA|TRBV19|NA|TRBJ1-6
CASSVTGQGSPLHF
TGTGCCAGTAGTGTAACGGGGCAGGGCTCACCCCTCCACTTT
>NA|TRBV19|NA|TRBJ1-5
CASSIQNPASNQPQHF
TGTGCCAGTAGTATACAAAATCCAGCAAGCAATCAGCCCCAGCATTTT
>NA|TRBV28|NA|TRBJ2-7
CASSLGGRISYEQYF
TGTGCCAGCAGTCTAGGGGGGAGGATATCCTACGAGCAGTACTTC
>NA|TRBV10-3|NA|TRBJ2-7
CAISEFGLGRYEQYF
TGTGCCATCAGTGAGTTCGGGCTTGGTAGGTACGAGCAGTACTTC
>NA|TRBV20-1|NA|TRBJ2-3
CSARRTDTQYF
TGCAGTGCTAGACGGACAGATACGCAGTATTTT
>NA|TRBV7-9|NA|TRBJ2-7
CASSLVAGTYEQYF
TGTGCCAGCAGCTTAGTGGCGGGGACCTACGAGCAGTACTTC
>TRBD1|TRBV7-9|NA|TRBJ2-5
CASSYGQGGETQYF
TGTGCCAGCAGCTACGGACAGGGAGGCGAGACCCAGTACTTC
>NA|TRBV28|once|TRBJ2-7
CASRTRQYEQYF
TGTGCCAGCCGCACGCGGCAATACGAGCAGTACTTC
>TRBD1|TRBV9|NA|TRBJ2-7
CASSSSDRGHEQYF
TGTGCCAGCAGCTCCTCGGACAGGGGGCACGAGCAGTACTTC
>TRBD2|TRBV4-1|NA|TRBJ2-7
CASSQVVLAFYEQYF
TGCGCCAGCAGCCAAGTTGTACTAGCGTTCTACGAGCAGTACTTC
>NA|TRBV4-1|NA|TRBJ2-6
CASSQDYGSSGANVLTF
TGCGCCAGCAGCCAAGACTACGGCAGCTCTGGGGCCAACGTCCTGACTTTC
>NA|TRBV19|NA|TRBJ1-2
CASSITGPNYGYTF
TGTGCCAGTAGTATAACCGGGCCTAACTATGGCTACACCTTC
>NA|TRBV6-6|NA|TRBJ2-7
CASRTPRGYEQYF
TGTGCCAGCAGAACCCCCCGGGGATACGAGCAGTACTTC
>NA|TRBV18|NA|TRBJ2-7
CASSPSSYEQYF
TGTGCCAGCTCACCGAGCTCCTACGAGCAGTACTTC
>NA|TRBV5-1|NA|TRBJ2-1
CASSLVVALNEQFF
TGCGCCAGCAGCTTGGTGGTAGCGCTCAATGAGCAGTTCTTC
>NA|TRBV7-9|NA|TRBJ1-1
CASTAGPAEGNTEAFF
TGTGCCAGCACCGCCGGGCCCGCGGAGGGGAACACTGAAGCTTTCTTT
>TRBD1|TRBV6-6|NA|TRBJ2-1
CASSPLRGRGYNEQFF
TGTGCCAGCAGCCCCCTCAGGGGCAGGGGGTACAATGAGCAGTTCTTC
>NA|TRBV6-4|NA|TRBJ1-2
CASSAMGGSYGYTF
TGTGCCAGCAGTGCAATGGGGGGCTCCTATGGCTACACCTTC
>NA|TRBV6-1|NA|TRBJ1-3
CASSEGGLGSTGDTIYF
TGTGCCAGCAGTGAAGGGGGGCTCGGGTCCACCGGGGACACCATATATTTT
>NA|TRBV7-9|NA|TRBJ2-3
CASSLVIALGTQYF
TGTGCCAGCAGCTTAGTTATAGCTCTCGGTACGCAGTATTTT
>NA|TRBV11-2|NA|TRBJ2-3
CASSLFYGTLSPDTQYF
TGTGCCAGCAGCCTCTTTTATGGGACTCTGAGCCCAGATACGCAGTATTTT
>NA|TRBV11-2|NA|TRBJ2-1
CASSLIGGGQFF
TGTGCCAGCAGCTTAATAGGGGGTGGGCAGTTCTTC
>TRBD2|TRBV5-1|NA|TRBJ2-2
CASSLAGLAGAAGELFF
TGCGCCAGCAGCTTGGCCGGACTAGCGGGAGCTGCCGGGGAGCTGTTTTTT
>TRBD2|TRBV15|NA|TRBJ2-5
CATSLRRDYPRVAQYF
TGTGCCACCAGCTTACGTCGGGACTACCCCCGAGTGGCCCAGTACTTC
>TRBD2|TRBV4-1|NA|TRBJ2-3
CASSQGTLGLAETDTQYF
TGCGCCAGCAGCCAAGGTACCCTGGGACTAGCGGAGACAGATACGCAGTATTTT
>NA|TRBV30|NA|TRBJ2-1
CAWSVNNEQFF
TGTGCCTGGAGCGTTAACAATGAGCAGTTCTTC
>NA|TRBV5-1|NA|TRBJ2-7
CASSLEGVGGEQYF
TGCGCCAGCAGCTTGGAGGGCGTGGGCGGCGAGCAGTACTTC
>NA|TRBV5-5|NA|TRBJ2-7
CASSWLRATVPYEQYF
TGTGCCAGCAGCTGGCTCCGGGCTACAGTCCCTTACGAGCAGTACTTC
>TRBD2|TRBV28|NA|TRBJ2-7
CASSRRRGGFYEQYF
TGTGCCAGCAGCCGCAGACGGGGGGGATTCTACGAGCAGTACTTC